This TCR beta chain was obtained from a study of cytomegalovirus exposure and HLA in healthy donors. Whole-study results and caveats: Later analysis associated a missense DCLRE1C variant with TCR beta V- and J-gene trimming.

This clone was detected once. The antigen remains unidentified. The PCR ran on 60 Vbeta and 13 Jbeta primers. Profiling relied on immunoSEQ multiplex PCR, and the TCRdb table lists in-frame clones only, not all of them. The top ten clones hold around 2.9% of a sample with 65,000 to 90,000 clones, approximately 80% of them seen once. The CDR3 is 16 amino acids. Germline-derived CDR1 and CDR2 are SGHVS and FQNEAQ. V was clipped by 0 bases and J by 6 bases; unmatched bases: 5. Sequencing was done on a sample of PBMCs. This sequence originates from a man aged 40-50 years in good health and CMV-seronegative. The J gene is TRBJ2-1, the V gene TRBV7-8; 10 bases fit TRBD2. The DNA of the CDR3 is TGTGCCAGCAGCTTAGCGCTTAGGACTAGCGGCAATGAGCAGTTCTTC. It yields the protein CASSLALRTSGNEQFF.